This TCR beta chain was identified during a study of OX40 agonist ivuxolimab in advanced cancers. Study outcomes and limitations: Patients who responded partially at 0.1-3.0 mg/kg showed clonal expansion ranking among the lowest.

A history of autoimmune disease or systemic immunosuppression excluded patients. V was clipped by 0 bases and J by 0 bases, with 9 bases between them. Per the germline V gene, CDR1 is MDHEN and CDR2 is SYDVKM. The CDR3 is 16 amino acids. About this clone itself: Its antigen is currently unknown.

Profiled with immunoSEQ multiplex PCR; TCRdb holds only in-frame clones, not every one. Of about 76,000 clones listed, approximately 92% are singletons. This sequence joins TRBV28 and TRBJ2-1; possible D gene TRBD2, 7 bases. This clonotype was obtained from an adult with an advanced solid tumor such as melanoma, head and neck, liver or kidney cancer. Sequenced here: CD4+ or CD8+ T cells sorted from blood, sampled in a trial of the OX40 agonist ivuxolimab. The CDR3 reads CASSLWGGGSYNEQFF. The CDR3 DNA reads as TGTGCCAGCAGTTTATGGGGAGGGGGCTCCTACAATGAGCAGTTCTTC.